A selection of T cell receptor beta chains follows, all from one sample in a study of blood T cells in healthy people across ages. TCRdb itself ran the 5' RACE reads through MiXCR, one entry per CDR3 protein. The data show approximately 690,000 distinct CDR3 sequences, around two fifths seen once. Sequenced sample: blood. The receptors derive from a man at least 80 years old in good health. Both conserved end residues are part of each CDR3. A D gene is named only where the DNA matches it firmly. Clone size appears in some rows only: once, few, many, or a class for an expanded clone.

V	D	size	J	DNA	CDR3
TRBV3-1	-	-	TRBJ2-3	TGTGCCAGCAGCCCGCGGCTAGGGAGAGTCACAGATACGCAGTATTTT	CASSPRLGRVTDTQYF
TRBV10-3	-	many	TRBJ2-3	TGTGCCATCAGTGTCTCCCAAGGGAGCGAGGATACGCAGTATTTT	CAISVSQGSEDTQYF
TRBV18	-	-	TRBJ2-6	TGTGCCAGCTCACAGGAACGTTCTGGGGCCAACGTCCTGACTTTC	CASSQERSGANVLTF
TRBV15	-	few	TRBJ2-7	TGTGCCACCAGCAGGCAGGGTACCTACGAGCAGTACTTC	CATSRQGTYEQYF
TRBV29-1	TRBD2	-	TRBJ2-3	TGCAGCCAGGCGGGGGAGGGAGATACGCAGTATTTT	CSQAGEGDTQYF
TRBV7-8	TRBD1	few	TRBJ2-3	TGTGCCAGCAGCCCAAGGGACAGTAAAGTCACAGATACGCAGTATTTT	CASSPRDSKVTDTQYF
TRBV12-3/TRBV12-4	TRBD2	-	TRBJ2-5	TGTGCCAGCAGCCTAACGTCGGGGACTAGGGGACAAGAGACCCAGTACTTC	CASSLTSGTRGQETQYF
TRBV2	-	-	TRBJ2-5	TGTGCCAGCAGGTGGGGGCAGCCCCAAGAGACCCAGTACTTC	CASRWGQPQETQYF
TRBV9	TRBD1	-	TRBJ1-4	TGTGCCAGCAGCCCCACACAGGGGTCTAATGAAAAACTGTTTTTT	CASSPTQGSNEKLFF
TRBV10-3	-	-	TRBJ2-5	TGTGCCATCAGTGAGGGACCCCAAGAGACCCAGAACTTC	CAISEGPQETQNF
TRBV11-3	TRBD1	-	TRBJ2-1	TGTGCCAGCAGCTCTAGGGACAGCTCCTACAATGAGCAGTTCTTC	CASSSRDSSYNEQFF
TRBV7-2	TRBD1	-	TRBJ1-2	TGTGCCAGCAGCACCCGGACAGGGCCTAGGGAATATGGCTACACCTTC	CASSTRTGPREYGYTF
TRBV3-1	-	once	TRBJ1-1	TGTGCCAGCAGCGATCAAGCAGGGATGAACACTGAAGCTTTCTTT	CASSDQAGMNTEAFF
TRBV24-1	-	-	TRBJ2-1	TGTGCCACCAGTGAGGACCGATACAGGGCTAAGCAGTTCTTC	CATSEDRYRAKQFF
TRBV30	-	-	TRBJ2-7	TGTGCCTGGAGTAAGGGGTACGAGCAGTACTTC	CAWSKGYEQYF
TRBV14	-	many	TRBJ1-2	TGTGCCAGCAGCCAAGGGGTCGCTGCCCGAGGCTACACCTTC	CASSQGVAARGYTF
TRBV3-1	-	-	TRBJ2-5	TGTGCCAGCAGCCAATCCTACGACTGGCGGCCGGGGGAGACCCAGTACTTC	CASSQSYDWRPGETQYF
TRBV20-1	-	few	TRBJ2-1	TGCAGTGTCGGCAGGGTCTACAATGAGCAGTTCTTC	CSVGRVYNEQFF
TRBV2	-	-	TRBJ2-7	TGTGCCAGCAGTGTTCAGGTGTACGAGCAGTACTTC	CASSVQVYEQYF
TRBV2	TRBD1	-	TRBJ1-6	TGTGCCAGCAGTGGACAGGGAAACTATAATTCACCCCTCCACTTT	CASSGQGNYNSPLHF
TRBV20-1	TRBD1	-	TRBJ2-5	TGCAGTGCCATGGGACAGGGCGGGGCAGAGACCCAGTACTTC	CSAMGQGGAETQYF
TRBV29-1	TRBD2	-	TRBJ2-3	TGCAGCGTTGAGTTCCTAGCGGGGGGTTATACGCAGTATTTT	CSVEFLAGGYTQYF
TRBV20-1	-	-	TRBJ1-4	TGCAGTGCTAGAGTGCCGGGAATGGATGAAAAACTGTTTTTT	CSARVPGMDEKLFF
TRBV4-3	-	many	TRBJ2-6	TGCGCCAGCAGCCAAGTGGGCGGGTCTGGGGCCAACGTCCTGACTTTC	CASSQVGGSGANVLTF
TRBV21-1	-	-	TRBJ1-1	TGTGCCAGCAGCAAAGTAAGGGGAAACACTGAAGCTTTCTTT	CASSKVRGNTEAFF
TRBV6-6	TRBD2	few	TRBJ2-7	TGTGCCAGCTCACCAACTAGCGGGGGGGCCTCCTACGAGCAGTACTTC	CASSPTSGGASYEQYF
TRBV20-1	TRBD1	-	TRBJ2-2	TGCAGTGCTAGGAAGACAGGGGGAGTAAACACCGGGGAGCTGTTTTTT	CSARKTGGVNTGELFF
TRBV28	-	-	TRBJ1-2	TGTGCCAGCAGTCCGGGGGACAAGGAGGTCTATGGCTACACCTTC	CASSPGDKEVYGYTF
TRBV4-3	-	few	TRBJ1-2	TGCGCCAGCAGCCAAGAAGGGAGCTATGGCTACACCTTC	CASSQEGSYGYTF
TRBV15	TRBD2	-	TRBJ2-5	TGTGCCACCAGCAAGGGCCCGCGGGGGACGGAGACCCAGTACTTC	CATSKGPRGTETQYF
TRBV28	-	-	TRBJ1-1	TGTGCCAGCAATTCAATGAACACTGAAGCTTTCTTT	CASNSMNTEAFF
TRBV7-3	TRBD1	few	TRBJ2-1	TGTGCCAGCAGCGAGACGAGAACAGGGGTACATGAGCAGTTCTTC	CASSETRTGVHEQFF
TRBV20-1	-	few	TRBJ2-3	TGCAGTGGTCCGAGTTCCGGTGCTAGCACAGATACGCAGTATTTT	CSGPSSGASTDTQYF
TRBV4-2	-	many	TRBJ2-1	TGTGCCAGCAGCTTCCGAGACCGGGATGAGCAGTTCTTC	CASSFRDRDEQFF
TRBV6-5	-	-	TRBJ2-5	TGTGCCAGCAGTAAGACAGGGGACTATCACGAGACCCAGTACTTC	CASSKTGDYHETQYF
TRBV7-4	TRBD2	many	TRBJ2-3	TGTGCCAGCCGAGGACTAGCGGGGCTAGATACGCAGTATTTT	CASRGLAGLDTQYF
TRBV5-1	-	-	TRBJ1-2	TGCGCCAGCAGCTTGGGATCCGGGGCCAATGGCTACACCTTC	CASSLGSGANGYTF